The 21 T cell receptor beta chains below come from one sample, sequenced in a study of beta chain features in type 1 diabetes. Of the isolated RNA, all was reverse transcribed, and so the sequenced material was expressed TCRB transcripts. Only in-frame clones appear in the TCRdb table, and some are missing; sequencing was by immunoSEQ multiplex PCR. The profile shows around 300,000 clones, under 8.5% of them singletons. Sequenced material: central memory CD4+ T cells from blood. The receptor set was obtained from a woman aged 18-35 years in good health.

The gene calls are TRBV7-9 and TRBJ2-1; D is perhaps TRBD2 (6 bases). The CDR3 has 13 residues. Germline CDR1 SEHNR, CDR2 FQNEAQ (reference sequence). V gave up 3 bases and J gave up 10 bases, with 13 bases separating them. CDR3 sequence (DNA): TGTGCCAGCAGCTTTGCGGGGTCGGGGGAGCAGTTCTTC. Encoded protein: CASSFAGSGEQFF.

This clone was seen more than once but under ten times. The V call is TRBV19, the J call TRBJ2-7; 8 bases align to TRBD2. This CDR3 has 13 residues. The germline gives CDR1 LNHDA, CDR2 SQIVND (reference sequence). The V segment lost 4 bases and the J segment 4 bases; nucleotides outside the gene matches: 3. CDR3 nucleotides: TGTGCCAGTAGTAGGCGGGGGGTTTACGAGCAGTACTTC. Amino acids: CASSRRGVYEQYF.

This clone came up a few times. The chain joins TRBV4-2 to TRBJ2-2, with D uncertain. The length of the CDR3 is 15 residues. Germline V gives CDR1 LGHNA, CDR2 YNFKEQ. V lost 1 base and J lost 3, with 9 bases in between. The chain's CDR3 is CASSQVAAYTGELFF. CDR3 DNA: TGTGCCAGCAGCCAAGTCGCCGCTTACACCGGGGAGCTGTTTTTT.

This clone was seen a handful of times. This chain connects TRBV7-2 to TRBJ1-2, with TRBD1 matching over 7 bases. CDR3 length: 13 amino acids. The ends lost 5 bases at V and 8 bases at J; junction bases unmatched: 8. Germline V gives CDR1 SGHTA, CDR2 FQGNSA. CDR3 sequence: CASSTGTVQGYTF. CDR3 nucleotide sequence: TGTGCCAGCAGCACCGGGACAGTGCAGGGCTACACCTTC. Together with reference TRBV7-2 and TRBJ1-2, the CDR3 gives the full variable domain: GAGVSQSPSNKVTEKGKDVELRCDPISGHTALYWYRQSLGQGLEFLIYFQGNSAPDKSGLPSDRFSAERTGGSVSTLTIQRTQQEDSAVYLCASSTGTVQGYTFGSGTRLTVV.

The V gene is TRBV6-5, the J gene TRBJ1-5, with a weak D call TRBD1 (5 bases). V was trimmed by 6 bases and J by 1 base, leaving 13 bases between them. The CDR3 is 15 amino acids. Looked up from germline, CDR1 is MNHEY and CDR2 is SVGAGI. The CDR3 sequence: CASRPRVGSNQPQHF. CDR3 nucleotide sequence: TGTGCCAGCAGACCCAGGGTGGGAAGCAATCAGCCCCAGCATTTT.

The V call is TRBV4-3, the J call TRBJ1-2; weak D call: TRBD1 (6 bases). This CDR3 region has 15 residues. V lost 4 bases to trimming and J lost 1 base, with 13 bases between them. From germline, CDR1 is LGHNA and CDR2 YSLEER. This CDR3 is CASSRGTTDNYGYTF. DNA for the CDR3: TGCGCCAGCAGCCGCGGGACAACCGATAACTATGGCTACACCTTC.

This clone has a handful of counts. The chain carries TRBV7-6 and TRBJ1-6; no firm D call. The CDR3 is 16 residues long. With 1 base removed from V and 0 bases from J, the gap between germline ends came to 7 bases. CDR1 and CDR2 (germline): SGHVS, FNYEAQ. The DNA of the CDR3 is TGTGCCAGCAGCTTAGTACCGAGCTCCTATAATTCACCCCTCCACTTT. It yields the protein CASSLVPSSYNSPLHF.

In its sample, this clone was seen a few times. The gene calls are TRBV7-9 and TRBJ2-5; unclear D gene. The CDR3 is made up of 14 amino acids. Per the germline V gene, CDR1 is SEHNR and CDR2 is FQNEAQ (reference sequence). V lost 2 bases and J 5 bases, leaving 12 bases between the germline ends. This chain's CDR3 is CASSLFGRIETQYF. CDR3 DNA sequence: TGTGCCAGCAGCTTATTCGGACGTATTGAGACCCAGTACTTC.

This clone was recorded many times. The chain recombines TRBV10-3 with TRBJ2-3, with unresolved D. Germline CDR1 is ENHRY and CDR2 is SYGVKD. V lost 4 bases, J lost 6 bases, and 8 bases lay in between. The CDR3 sequence is 12 residues long. The CDR3 here is CAISGISDTQYF. DNA for the CDR3: TGTGCCATCAGTGGGATTTCCGATACGCAGTATTTT.

This clone occurred a few times. The V call is TRBV2, the J call TRBJ2-3; D ambiguous. The CDR3 is made up of 13 amino acids. CDR1 is SNHLY and CDR2 is FYNNEI in the germline V gene. V lost 1 base and J 4 bases, leaving 6 bases between the germline ends. CDR3 sequence reads: CASSEEGADTQYF. CDR3 in DNA: TGTGCCAGCAGTGAAGAAGGAGCAGATACGCAGTATTTT.

This clone occurred a few times. The V and J genes are TRBV7-8 and TRBJ1-1; perhaps TRBD1 as D (5 bases). V lost 2 bases and J 4 bases, leaving 14 bases between the germline ends. This CDR3 is 15 amino acids long. Germline V gene lookup returns CDR1 SGHVS and CDR2 FQNEAQ. The CDR3 loop reads CASSLLTSGLTEAFF. Written as DNA, the CDR3 is TGTGCCAGCAGCTTATTGACTTCAGGGCTCACTGAAGCTTTCTTT.

This clone was observed at least ten times. J is TRBJ2-7 and V is TRBV11-2, with 8 bases aligning to TRBD2. Germline assignment: CDR1 SGHAT and CDR2 FQNNGV. The junction had 15 bases not matched to a gene; V was cut back by 5 bases and J by 0 bases. The CDR3 runs to 18 residues. In DNA, the CDR3 is TGTGCCAGCAGCCAGGAGCCCGGGGGGGGAACCAGCTCCTACGAGCAGTACTTC. The encoded protein is CASSQEPGGGTSSYEQYF.

This clone has just a few counts. CDR3 in amino acids: CASFEGGRHEQFF. The CDR3, as DNA: TGTGCCAGCTTCGAGGGGGGCCGGCATGAGCAGTTCTTC. J is TRBJ2-1 and V is TRBV7-9, with D possibly being TRBD1 or TRBD2 (6 bases each). Germline V gene data show CDR1 as SEHNR and CDR2 as FQNEAQ (reference sequence). Between the trimmed V and J ends, which lost 8 bases and 8 bases, there was a span of 16 bases. The CDR3 covers 13 residues.

This rearrangement joins TRBV6-1 to TRBJ2-5, with a possible D match to TRBD1 (5 bases). CDR3 length equals 13 residues. Between the trimmed V and J ends, which lost 8 bases and 5 bases, there was a span of 15 bases. Germline V gene sequence: CDR1 MNHNS, CDR2 SASEGT. The CDR3 loop is CASLLDSSETQYF. The CDR3 nucleotides are TGTGCCAGCCTCCTCGACAGTTCCGAGACCCAGTACTTC.

This chain connects TRBV7-3 to TRBJ1-5; D is perhaps TRBD1 (5 bases). This CDR3 comprises 13 residues. Germline V gene sequence: CDR1 SGHTA, CDR2 FQGTGA. Trimming removed 0 bases at V and 7 bases at J, with 7 bases between. The CDR3 reads CASSLTEGQPQHF. The CDR3 DNA reads as TGTGCCAGCAGCTTAACAGAGGGGCAGCCCCAGCATTTT. Full variable domain (missing parts from reference TRBV7-3 and TRBJ1-5): GAGVSQTPSNKVTEKGKYVELRCDPISGHTALYWYRQSLGQGPEFLIYFQGTGAADDSGLPNDRFFAVRPEGSVSTLKIQRTERGDSAVYLCASSLTEGQPQHFGDGTRLSIL.

This clone was counted at least ten times. This chain links TRBV28 with TRBJ1-1; D is unclear. V was shortened by 4 bases and J by 7 bases, with 10 bases between the two germline ends. Germline V CDR1 and CDR2: MDHEN, SYDVKM. There are 12 residues in the CDR3. The CDR3, as DNA: TGTGCCAGCAGTTCTGGAATCAGTGAAGCTTTCTTT. Translation: CASSSGISEAFF. The full variable domain, completed using reference TRBV28 and TRBJ1-1, is DVKVTQSSRYLVKRTGEKVFLECVQDMDHENMFWYRQDPGLGLRLIYFSYDVKMKEKGDIPEGYSVSREKKERFSLILESASTNQTSMYLCASSSGISEAFFGQGTRLTVV.

This clone is medium-sized (0.01 to 0.1%) by share. The V and J genes are TRBV7-2 and TRBJ2-1; D is unclear. V lost 0 bases to trimming and J lost 11 bases, with 11 bases between them. CDR1 is SGHTA and CDR2 is FQGNSA in the germline V gene. The CDR3 runs 13 residues. The CDR3 DNA is TGTGCCAGCAGCTTAGCTAATAAGAGACAGCAGTTCTTC. Protein: CASSLANKRQQFF.

The CDR3 sequence is CASSQGLAGGPYEQYF. In DNA form, the CDR3 reads TGTGCCAGCAGCCAGGGACTAGCGGGAGGTCCCTACGAGCAGTACTTC. This chain joins TRBV14 and TRBJ2-7, with TRBD2 matching over 15 bases. The CDR3 totals 16 residues. Germline CDR1 SGHDN, CDR2 FVKESK. V lost 3 bases and J lost 2; bases outside the gene matches: 2.

This clone was recorded a few times. J is TRBJ2-3 and V is TRBV9, with TRBD1 matching over 7 bases. This CDR3 has 15 residues. Germline V gene data show CDR1 as SGDLS and CDR2 as YYNGEE. The V segment lost 3 bases and the J segment 1 base; nucleotides outside the gene matches: 5. CDR3 in DNA: TGTGCCAGCAGCGGACAGGGTTGGGGCACAGATACGCAGTATTTT. Amino acid sequence: CASSGQGWGTDTQYF. The variable domain in full, with the rest retrieved from reference TRBV9 and TRBJ2-3, is DSGVTQTPKHLITATGQRVTLRCSPRSGDLSVYWYQQSLDQGLQFLIQYYNGEERAKGNILERFSAQQFPDLHSELNLSSLELGDSALYFCASSGQGWGTDTQYFGPGTRLTVL.

In this sample, this clone turned up a few times. The chain joins TRBV15 to TRBJ2-7; tentatively, D is TRBD1 or TRBD2 (6 bases each). Trimming took 2 bases from V and 10 from J, leaving 21 bases between them. The CDR3 is 15 amino acids. Germline loops: CDR1 LNHNV, CDR2 YYDKDF (reference sequence). The CDR3 region has the DNA TGTGCCACCAGCAGACCGGGGGCCCAGCGGCTATCTCAGTACTTC. Translated, it gives CATSRPGAQRLSQYF.

This clone was counted only a few times. CDR3 amino acids: CASSLAGVGNIQYF. In nucleotides, the CDR3 is TGTGCCAGCAGCTTAGCAGGAGTGGGAAACATTCAGTACTTC. The chain links TRBV11-2 to TRBJ2-4; D not resolved. Trimming removed 1 base at V and 6 bases at J, with 10 bases between. Germline loops: CDR1 SGHAT, CDR2 FQNNGV. CDR3 length: 14 residues.